Here is one TCR beta chain with its context. Its antigen is undetermined. A second 7 to 11 cycle PCR used barcoded and J-beta primers. TCRdb itself ran the 5' RACE reads through MiXCR, one entry per CDR3 protein. The sample contains 1.2 million to 1.5 million distinct CDR3 sequences, approximately 42% of which appear only once. This record comes from a study of blood T cells in healthy people across ages. Germline V gives CDR1 SGHVS, CDR2 FNYEAQ. Trimming removed 8 bases from V and 5 bases from J; junction bases left unmatched: 12. The CDR3 length is 15 residues. Overall study findings and caveats: Significant beta diversity loss was already apparent by age approximately 40, declining roughly linearly.

The J gene is TRBJ1-5, the V gene TRBV7-6; 7 positions agree with TRBD1. Input material: blood. This sequence was found in a woman aged 18-29 years in good health. The CDR3 DNA follows: TGTGCCAGCGGCCCCAACAGGGGACCGGATCAGCCCCAGCATTTT. This codes for CASGPNRGPDQPQHF. The variable domain in full, with the rest retrieved from reference TRBV7-6 and TRBJ1-5, is GAGVSQSPRYKVTKRGQDVALRCDPISGHVSLYWYRQALGQGPEFLTYFNYEAQQDKSGLPNDRFSAERPEGSISTLTIQRTEQRDSAMYRCASGPNRGPDQPQHFGDGTRLSIL.